Below, 17 T cell receptor beta chains from the same sample are listed, as sequenced in a study of CD8+CD57+ T cells in acquired aplastic anemia. Only patients with CD8+CD57+ cell expansion on flow cytometry were chosen for sequencing. Genomic DNA constituted the template upon which TCR beta VDJ and CDR3 profiling was performed. One entry per CDR3 protein, called by TCRdb with MiXCR from the reads. The sample includes approximately 190,000 distinct CDR3 sequences, 40% to 55% of them seen just once. Sequencing was carried out using sorted CD4+, CD8+, or CD8+CD57+ T cells (not recorded which) from PBMCs. These receptors originate from a human donor with aplastic anemia.

V and J are TRBV10-3 and TRBJ2-7, with 12 positions matching TRBD1. This CDR3 spans 17 amino acids. Germline V CDR1 and CDR2: ENHRY, SYGVKD. The junction had 12 bases not matched to a gene; V was cut back by 6 bases and J by 3 bases. This CDR3 reads CAISRKGQGAGGYEQYF. Here the CDR3 DNA reads TGTGCCATCAGCCGGAAGGGACAGGGGGCGGGAGGCTACGAGCAGTACTTC.

This clonotype has at least ten counts. V and J are TRBV10-3 and TRBJ2-3; D is perhaps TRBD2 (5 bases). The ends were cut back, 0 bases at V and 9 bases at J, with 7 bases in the middle. This CDR3 contains 12 residues. Germline CDR1 and CDR2: ENHRY and SYGVKD. The DNA for the CDR3 is TGTGCCATCAGTGAGTCTAGGGAGACGCAGTATTTT. It specifies CAISESRETQYF.

The V gene is TRBV9, the J gene TRBJ1-4; D is perhaps TRBD1 (5 bases). Trimming cost V 0 bases and J 6 bases, with 15 bases left between them. Germline-derived CDR1 and CDR2 are SGDLS and YYNGEE. The CDR3 consists of 16 residues. The CDR3 bases are TGTGCCAGCAGCGTAGGTGTAGGGACGAACTATGAAAAACTGTTTTTT. Protein product: CASSVGVGTNYEKLFF.

In regard to this clonotype: This could be a read error, since a much larger clone is one nucleotide away. This chain links TRBV6-1 with TRBJ2-2; D perhaps matches TRBD2 (6 bases). The CDR3 spans 13 residues. The germline V gene has CDR1 MNHNS and CDR2 SASEGT. The CDR3 is CASRTVNTGGLFF. The CDR3 bases are TGTGCCAGCAGGACAGTTAACACCGGGGGGCTGTTTTTT.

The J gene is TRBJ1-1, the V gene TRBV20-1; 7 bases are shared with TRBD1. This CDR3 is 14 amino acids long. Germline loops: CDR1 DFQATT, CDR2 SNEGSKA (reference sequence). With V trimmed by 6 bases and J by 0 bases, 7 bases remained unmatched. The CDR3 loop reads CSASAGGMNTEAFF. In DNA, the CDR3 is TGCAGTGCGTCAGCAGGGGGGATGAACACTGAAGCTTTCTTT.

The chain has TRBV10-3 and TRBJ1-2, with 8 bases lining up with TRBD1. The CDR3 length is 16 residues. J was trimmed by 6 bases and V by 8 bases; bases with no gene match: 17. Germline-derived CDR1 and CDR2 are ENHRY and SYGVKD. The CDR3 spells CAIASYQTGDGNGYTF. For the CDR3, the DNA is TGTGCCATCGCAAGTTACCAGACAGGGGATGGAAATGGCTACACCTTC.

The sample holds a few counts of this clonotype. The rearrangement links TRBV19 to TRBJ2-7, with 8 bases identical to TRBD1. CDR3 length: 15 residues. The junction had 9 bases not matched to a gene; V was cut back by 3 bases and J by 5 bases. Germline V gives CDR1 LNHDA, CDR2 SQIVND (reference sequence). DNA of the CDR3: TGTGCCAGTAGTATGCAGACAGGGGCTCACCACGAGCAGTACTTC. Protein sequence: CASSMQTGAHHEQYF.

This chain uses TRBV29-1 with TRBJ1-2; D is unclear. The germline V gene encodes CDR1 SQVTM and CDR2 ANQGSEA. The CDR3 length is 12 residues. With 3 bases removed from V and 2 bases from J, the gap between germline ends came to 7 bases. The CDR3 nucleotides read TGCAGCGTTGACACGTCGAACTATGGCTACACCTTC. Protein product: CSVDTSNYGYTF.

This clonotype was detected ten times or more. V and J are TRBV24-1 and TRBJ2-1, with D possibly TRBD2 on 6 matching bases. V was trimmed by 3 bases and J by 6 bases, leaving 11 bases between them. The CDR3 loop spans 14 amino acids. The germline V gene has CDR1 KGHDR and CDR2 SFDVKD. The CDR3 region has the DNA TGTGCCACCAGTGATCCCCGGGGGTCCAATGAGCAGTTCTTC. This gives the protein CATSDPRGSNEQFF.

Only one count was recorded for this clonotype. Possible read error: a much larger clone is one base away. This chain joins TRBV12-3 or TRBV12-4 and TRBJ1-1; D ambiguous. The CDR3 totals 16 residues. CDR3 sequence: CAGSLYSRARGTEAFF. CDR3 in DNA: TGTGCCGGCAGTTTATACTCCCGGGCCAGAGGGACTGAAGCTTTCTTT.

This clonotype was detected ten times or more. The rearrangement links TRBV6-6 to TRBJ2-5; D is possibly TRBD2 (5 bases). The CDR3 totals 12 residues. Germline CDR1 reads MNHNY; CDR2 reads SVGAGI (reference sequence). The V and J ends lost 2 bases and 9 bases respectively, with 10 bases between them. The CDR3 spells CASSYRTPSQYF. The CDR3 coding sequence is TGTGCCAGCAGTTACAGGACTCCCTCCCAGTACTTC.

The genes are TRBV5-1 and TRBJ1-1, with D perhaps matching TRBD1 (5 bases). The CDR3 has 15 residues. Germline V gene data show CDR1 as SGHRS and CDR2 as YFSETQ. The ends were cut back, 4 bases at V and 5 bases at J, with 18 bases in the middle. The CDR3 sequence: CASSPSAGGRTEAFF. The CDR3, as DNA: TGCGCCAGCAGCCCGTCTGCGGGGGGGAGGACTGAAGCTTTCTTT.

The chain has TRBV7-9 and TRBJ2-5, with TRBD1 matching 12 bases. V shed 6 bases, J shed 2 bases, and the junction held 7 bases outside the gene matches. CDR1 is SEHNR and CDR2 is FQNEAQ in the germline V gene (reference sequence). The CDR3 consists of 16 residues. In DNA form, the CDR3 reads TGTGCCAGCAGTAAGGGGGACAGGGGGCAGCAAGAGACCCAGTACTTC. Amino acids: CASSKGDRGQQETQYF.

The rearrangement links TRBV7-8 to TRBJ2-7; D remains ambiguous. The V end was cut by 5 bases, the J end by 4 bases, with 12 bases between. The germline gives CDR1 SGHVS, CDR2 FQNEAQ. The CDR3 runs 13 residues. CDR3 residues: CASSPRLLYEQYF. DNA for the CDR3: TGTGCCAGCAGCCCACGCCTTCTTTACGAGCAGTACTTC.

This clonotype was recorded at least ten times. This chain uses TRBV5-1 with TRBJ1-1; D gene unclear. Trimming took 0 bases from V and 1 from J, leaving 13 bases between them. The CDR3 totals 16 residues. The germline V gene encodes CDR1 SGHRS and CDR2 YFSETQ. CDR3 protein: CASSLAFRGENTEAFF. The CDR3 bases are TGCGCCAGCAGCTTGGCCTTTCGAGGAGAGAACACTGAAGCTTTCTTT.

This chain links TRBV6-5 with TRBJ2-2, with D uncertain. Trimming cost V 0 bases and J 6 bases, with 8 bases left between them. The CDR3 runs to 14 residues. Germline V gives CDR1 MNHEY, CDR2 SVGAGI. This CDR3 is CASSYSPGAGELFF. DNA for the CDR3: TGTGCCAGCAGTTACTCCCCCGGCGCCGGGGAGCTGTTTTTT.

The chain couples TRBV24-1 to TRBJ1-1; D is possibly TRBD1 (5 bases). V dropped 4 bases and J dropped 14 bases, with 22 bases sitting between them. Germline V gene lookup returns CDR1 KGHDR and CDR2 SFDVKD. This CDR3 has 14 residues. The DNA for the CDR3 is TGTGCCACCAGTGACTCGGACAAACCACTGAAATACTTCTTT. Protein product: CATSDSDKPLKYFF.